This record covers a single T cell receptor beta chain. What it recognizes is unknown. These data are taken from a study of early T cells in non-severe SARS-CoV-2 infection. Study-level findings and limits: Sequences matched to VDJdb favored anti-spike CD8 responses, while private and CD4 specificities were missed.

V was cut by 0 bases and J by 4 bases, with 14 bases left in between. Germline CDR1 is SGHRS and CDR2 is YFSETQ. The CDR3 runs to 16 residues. Unique molecular identifiers were affixed to single, distinct cDNA molecules. TCRdb processed the 5' RACE reads anew with MiXCR; each CDR3 protein has one entry. The sample lists just under 90,000 distinct CDR3 sequences, 13% to 15% occurring once. Sequenced sample: whole blood. The chain joins TRBV5-1 to TRBJ2-1; TRBD2 is a possible D gene (6 bases). This TCR came from an adult who was a healthcare worker with PCR-confirmed SARS-CoV-2 infection or an uninfected control (not recorded which). DNA of the CDR3: TGCGCCAGCAGCTTGGCCCCGGGGGAGGAGTACAATGAGCAGTTCTTC. Translation: CASSLAPGEEYNEQFF.